This T cell receptor beta chain appears in the sequencing data of a study of cytomegalovirus exposure and HLA in healthy donors. Vbeta (60) and Jbeta (13) primers were used in the PCR. The table came from immunoSEQ multiplex PCR; TCRdb's copy has only in-frame clones and leaves some out. The sample has 140,000 to 150,000 clones, around 86% seen once; the top ten hold less than 3.5%. Trimming removed 0 bases at V and 6 bases at J, with 12 bases between. This CDR3 has 15 residues. Per germline, CDR1 MRHNA and CDR2 SNTAGT. The donors were healthy bone marrow donors. Only one count was recorded for this clone. The antigen remains undetermined. Study-level results: Later genetic work tied a missense DCLRE1C variant to beta-chain V and J trimming.

The material sequenced was PBMCs. This TCR was recovered from a woman aged 25 to 39 in good health and CMV-seronegative. This chain links TRBV6-4 with TRBJ2-1; tentative D call: TRBD2 (6 bases). The CDR3 region has the DNA TGTGCCAGCAGTGACTCGAACCTCGGGGGCAATGAGCAGTTCTTC. It specifies CASSDSNLGGNEQFF.